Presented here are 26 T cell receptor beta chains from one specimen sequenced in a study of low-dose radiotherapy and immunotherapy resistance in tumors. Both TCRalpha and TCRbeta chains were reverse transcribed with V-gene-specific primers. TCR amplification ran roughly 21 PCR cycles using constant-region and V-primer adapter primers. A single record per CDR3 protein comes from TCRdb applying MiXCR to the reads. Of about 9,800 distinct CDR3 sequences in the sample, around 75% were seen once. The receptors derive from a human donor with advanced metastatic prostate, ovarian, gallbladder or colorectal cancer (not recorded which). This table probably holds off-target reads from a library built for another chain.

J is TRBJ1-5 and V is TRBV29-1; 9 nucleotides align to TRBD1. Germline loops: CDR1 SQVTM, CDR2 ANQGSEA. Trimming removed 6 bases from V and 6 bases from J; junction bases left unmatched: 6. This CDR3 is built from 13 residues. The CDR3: CSVGDRDGQPQHF. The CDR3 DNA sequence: TGCAGCGTAGGGGACAGGGACGGTCAGCCCCAGCATTTT. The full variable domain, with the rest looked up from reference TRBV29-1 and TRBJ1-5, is SAVISQKPSRDICQRGTSLTIQCQVDSQVTMMFWYRQQPGQSLTLIATANQGSEATYESGFVIDKFPISRPNLTFSTLTVSNMSPEDSSIYLCSVGDRDGQPQHFGDGTRLSIL.

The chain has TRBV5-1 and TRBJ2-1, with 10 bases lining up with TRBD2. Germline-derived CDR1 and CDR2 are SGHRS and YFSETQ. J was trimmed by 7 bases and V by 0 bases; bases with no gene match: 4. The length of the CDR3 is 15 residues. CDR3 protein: CASSLVASGRNEQFF. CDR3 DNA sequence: TGCGCCAGCAGCTTGGTTGCTAGCGGGAGAAATGAGCAGTTCTTC.

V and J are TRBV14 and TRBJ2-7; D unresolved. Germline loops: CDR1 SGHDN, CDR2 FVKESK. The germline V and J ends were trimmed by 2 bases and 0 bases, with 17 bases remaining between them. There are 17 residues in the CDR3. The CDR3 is CASSQFPANPTSYEQYF. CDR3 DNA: TGTGCCAGCAGCCAATTTCCGGCTAACCCGACCTCCTACGAGCAGTACTTC. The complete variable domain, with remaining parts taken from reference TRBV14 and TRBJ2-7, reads EAGVTQFPSHSVIEKGQTVTLRCDPISGHDNLYWYRRVMGKEIKFLLHFVKESKQDESGMPNNRFLAERTGGTYSTLKVQPAELEDSGVYFCASSQFPANPTSYEQYFGPGTRLTVT.

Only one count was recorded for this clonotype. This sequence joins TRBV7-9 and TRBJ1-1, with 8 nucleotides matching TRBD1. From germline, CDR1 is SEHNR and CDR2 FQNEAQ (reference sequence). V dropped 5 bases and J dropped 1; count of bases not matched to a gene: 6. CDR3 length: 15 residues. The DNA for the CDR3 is TGTGCCAGCAGCGTGGACAGGGTACAGAACACTGAAGCTTTCTTT. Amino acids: CASSVDRVQNTEAFF.

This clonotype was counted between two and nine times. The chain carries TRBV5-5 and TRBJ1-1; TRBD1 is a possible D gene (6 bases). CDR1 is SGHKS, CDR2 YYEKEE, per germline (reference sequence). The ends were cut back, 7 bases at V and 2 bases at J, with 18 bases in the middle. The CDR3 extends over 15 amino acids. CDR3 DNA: TGTGCCAGCGAAACAGGGCCTGGGGGAAACACTGAAGCTTTCTTT. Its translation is CASETGPGGNTEAFF.

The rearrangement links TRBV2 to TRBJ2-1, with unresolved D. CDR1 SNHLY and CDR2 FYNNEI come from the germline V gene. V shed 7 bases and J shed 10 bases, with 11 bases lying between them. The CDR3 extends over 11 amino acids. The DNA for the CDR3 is TGTGCCAGCACGACCCGAATAGAGCAGTTCTTC. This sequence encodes CASTTRIEQFF.

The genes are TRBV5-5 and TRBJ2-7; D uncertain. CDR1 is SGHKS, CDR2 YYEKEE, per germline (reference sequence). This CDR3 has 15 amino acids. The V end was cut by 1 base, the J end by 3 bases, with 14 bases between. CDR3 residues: CASSLSRTVNYEQYF. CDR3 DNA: TGTGCCAGCAGCTTGAGCAGGACCGTGAACTACGAGCAGTACTTC.

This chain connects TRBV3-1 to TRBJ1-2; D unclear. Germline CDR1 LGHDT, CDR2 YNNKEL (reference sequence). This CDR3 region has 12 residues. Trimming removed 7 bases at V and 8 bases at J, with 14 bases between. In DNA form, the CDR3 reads TGTGCCAGCAAGAGCGCGGGAGAAGGCTACACCTTC. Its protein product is CASKSAGEGYTF.

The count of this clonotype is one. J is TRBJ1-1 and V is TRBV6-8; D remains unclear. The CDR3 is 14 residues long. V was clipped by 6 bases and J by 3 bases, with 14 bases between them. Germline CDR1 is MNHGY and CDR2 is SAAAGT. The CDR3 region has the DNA TGTGCCAGCAGATTTCCGGGAGCGGACACTGAAGCTTTCTTT. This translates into CASRFPGADTEAFF.

The CDR3 bases are TGTGCCAGCAGCCCAAGAGTTGTCCACGAGCAGTACTTC. It is translated as CASSPRVVHEQYF. V is TRBV28 and J is TRBJ2-7; the D is unclear. Trimming removed 6 bases from V and 5 bases from J, with 14 bases in between. This CDR3 is built from 13 residues. Germline values: CDR1 MDHEN, CDR2 SYDVKM.

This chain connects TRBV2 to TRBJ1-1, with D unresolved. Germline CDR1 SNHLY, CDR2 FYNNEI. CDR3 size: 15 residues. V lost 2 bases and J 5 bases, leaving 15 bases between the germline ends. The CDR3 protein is CASSEFGVGSTEAFF. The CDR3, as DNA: TGTGCCAGCAGTGAATTCGGGGTTGGAAGTACTGAAGCTTTCTTT.

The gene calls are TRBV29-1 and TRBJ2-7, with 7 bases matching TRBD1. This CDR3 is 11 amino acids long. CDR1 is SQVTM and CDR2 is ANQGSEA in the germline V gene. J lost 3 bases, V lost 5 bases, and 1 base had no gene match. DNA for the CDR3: TGCAGCGTTTGGGACAGCTACGAGCAGTACTTC. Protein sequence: CSVWDSYEQYF.

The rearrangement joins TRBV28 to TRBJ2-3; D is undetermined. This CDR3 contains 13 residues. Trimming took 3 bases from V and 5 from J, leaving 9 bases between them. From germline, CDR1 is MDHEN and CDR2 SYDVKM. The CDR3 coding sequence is TGTGCCAGCAGTTTTATCCCCCGAGATACGCAGTATTTT. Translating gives CASSFIPRDTQYF.

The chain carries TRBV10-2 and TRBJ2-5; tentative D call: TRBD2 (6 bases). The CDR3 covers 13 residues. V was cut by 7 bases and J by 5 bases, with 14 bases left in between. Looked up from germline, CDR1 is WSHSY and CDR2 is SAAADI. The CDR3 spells CASKAAGLETQYF. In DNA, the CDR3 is TGCGCCAGCAAGGCGGCGGGGCTGGAGACCCAGTACTTC.

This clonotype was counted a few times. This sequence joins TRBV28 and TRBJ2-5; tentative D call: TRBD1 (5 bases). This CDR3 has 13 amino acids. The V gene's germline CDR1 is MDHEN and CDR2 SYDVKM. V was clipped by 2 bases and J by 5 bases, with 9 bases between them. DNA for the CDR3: TGTGCCAGCAGTTTAGGGGCGGTGGAGACCCAGTACTTC. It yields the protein CASSLGAVETQYF.

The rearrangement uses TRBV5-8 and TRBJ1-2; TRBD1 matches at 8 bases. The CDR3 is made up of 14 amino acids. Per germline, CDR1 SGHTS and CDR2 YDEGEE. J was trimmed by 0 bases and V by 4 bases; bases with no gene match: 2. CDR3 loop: CASSLQGANYGYTF. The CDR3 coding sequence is TGTGCCAGCAGCCTACAGGGGGCTAACTATGGCTACACCTTC.

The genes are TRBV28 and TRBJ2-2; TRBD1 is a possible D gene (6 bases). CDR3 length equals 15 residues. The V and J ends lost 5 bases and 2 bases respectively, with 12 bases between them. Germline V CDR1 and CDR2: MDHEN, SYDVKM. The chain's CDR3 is CASSRGHVNTGELFF. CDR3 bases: TGTGCCAGCAGTAGGGGACACGTAAACACCGGGGAGCTGTTTTTT.

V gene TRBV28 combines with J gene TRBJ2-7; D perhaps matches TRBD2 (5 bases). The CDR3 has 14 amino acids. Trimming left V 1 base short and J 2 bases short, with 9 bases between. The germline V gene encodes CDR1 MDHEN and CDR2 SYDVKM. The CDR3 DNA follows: TGTGCCAGCAGTTTATTGGACTCGGCCTACGAGCAGTACTTC. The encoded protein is CASSLLDSAYEQYF.

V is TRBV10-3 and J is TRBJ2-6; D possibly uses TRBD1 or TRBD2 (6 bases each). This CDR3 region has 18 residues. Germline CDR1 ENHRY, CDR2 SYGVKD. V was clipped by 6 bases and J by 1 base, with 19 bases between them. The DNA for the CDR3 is TGTGCCATCAGCCGGGGGCAGGCCGGTACTTCTGGGGCCAACGTCCTGACTTTC. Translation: CAISRGQAGTSGANVLTF.

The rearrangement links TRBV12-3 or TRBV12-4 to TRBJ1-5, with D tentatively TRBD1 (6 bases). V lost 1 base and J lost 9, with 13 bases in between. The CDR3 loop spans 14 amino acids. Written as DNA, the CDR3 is TGTGCCAGCAGTTTAGGCAGGGGTGCCGCGCCCCAGCATTTT. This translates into CASSLGRGAAPQHF.

The CDR3 DNA reads as TGTGCCAGCGAGGGCCTAGCCAAAAACATTCAGTACTTC. It encodes CASEGLAKNIQYF. The rearrangement uses TRBV5-6 and TRBJ2-4; a weak D match, TRBD2 (5 bases). The CDR3 contains 13 residues. Trimming cost V 7 bases and J 0 bases, with 8 bases left between them. The germline V gene encodes CDR1 SGHDT and CDR2 YYEEEE.

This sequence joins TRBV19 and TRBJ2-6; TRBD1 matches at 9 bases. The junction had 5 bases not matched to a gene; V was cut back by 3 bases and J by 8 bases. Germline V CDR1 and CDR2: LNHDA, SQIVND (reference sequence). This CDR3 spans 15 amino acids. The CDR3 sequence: CASSILGQGPNVLTF. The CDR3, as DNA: TGTGCCAGTAGTATTCTCGGACAGGGGCCCAACGTCCTGACTTTC.

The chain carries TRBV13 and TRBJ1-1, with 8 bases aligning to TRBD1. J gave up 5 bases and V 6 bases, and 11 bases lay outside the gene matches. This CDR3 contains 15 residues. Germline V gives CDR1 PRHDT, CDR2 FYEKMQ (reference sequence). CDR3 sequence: CASRLAGGARTEAFF. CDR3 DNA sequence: TGTGCCAGCAGGCTAGCAGGGGGCGCGAGGACTGAAGCTTTCTTT.

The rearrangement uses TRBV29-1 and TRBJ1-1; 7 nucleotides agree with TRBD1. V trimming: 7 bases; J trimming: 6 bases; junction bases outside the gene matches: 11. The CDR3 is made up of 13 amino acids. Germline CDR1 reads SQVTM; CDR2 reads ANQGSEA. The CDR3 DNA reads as TGCAGCGCCCGACAGGGTGGGGTGCCTGAAGCTTTCTTT. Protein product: CSARQGGVPEAFF.

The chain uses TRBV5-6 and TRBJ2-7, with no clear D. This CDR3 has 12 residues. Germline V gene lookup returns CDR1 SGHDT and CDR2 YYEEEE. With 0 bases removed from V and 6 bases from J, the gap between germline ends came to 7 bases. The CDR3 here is CASSLGGGEQYF. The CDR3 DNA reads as TGTGCCAGCAGCTTGGGAGGCGGCGAGCAGTACTTC. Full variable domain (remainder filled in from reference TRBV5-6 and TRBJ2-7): DAGVTQSPTHLIKTRGQQVTLRCSPKSGHDTVSWYQQALGQGPQFIFQYYEEEERQRGNFPDRFSGHQFPNYSSELNVNALLLGDSALYLCASSLGGGEQYFGPGTRLTVT.

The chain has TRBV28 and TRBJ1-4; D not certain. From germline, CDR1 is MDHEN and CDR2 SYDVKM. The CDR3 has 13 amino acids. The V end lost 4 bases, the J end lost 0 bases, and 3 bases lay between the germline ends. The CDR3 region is CASSSATNEKLFF. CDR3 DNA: TGTGCCAGCAGTTCGGCAACTAATGAAAAACTGTTTTTT.